The present T cell receptor (beta chain) was sequenced within a study of CD8 T cells in Susac syndrome. CD8+ and CD4+ T cells from blood underwent TCR beta sequencing. RNA in amounts of about 0.5 to 1 ug was reverse transcribed with random hexamers. It was immunoSEQ multiplex PCR that amplified TCR beta CDR3 across 54 Vbeta and 13 Jbeta. In TCRdb, the immunoSEQ multiplex PCR reads were re-called with MiXCR into one record per CDR3 protein. The sample has 120,000 or so distinct CDR3 sequences, about 95% seen once. This CDR3 is 14 amino acids long. The ends lost 9 bases at V and 7 bases at J; junction bases unmatched: 14. Germline V lookup: CDR1 SNHLY, CDR2 FYNNEI.

The sequenced sample consisted of CD4+ T cells from PBMCs. This chain uses TRBV2 with TRBJ2-7, with TRBD2 matching over 8 bases. This sequence was found in a human donor with multiple sclerosis. In DNA, the CDR3 is TGTGCCAGTGGGGGGCTAGCGGGTCGAGAAGAGCAGTACTTC. This translates into CASGGLAGREEQYF. The entire variable domain, with the rest obtained from reference TRBV2 and TRBJ2-7, is as follows: EPEVTQTPSHQVTQMGQEVILRCVPISNHLYFYWYRQILGQKVEFLVSFYNNEISEKSEIFDDQFSVERPDGSNFTLKIRSTKLEDSAMYFCASGGLAGREEQYFGPGTRLTVT.